These 3 T cell receptor beta chains share one sample of origin, sequenced in a study of graft-versus-host responses after intestinal transplantation. Profiling relied on immunoSEQ multiplex PCR, and the TCRdb table lists in-frame clones only, not all of them. The sample contains 57,000 or so clones, around 90% of which appear only once. This material consisted of PBMCs, taken 118 to 130 days after intestinal transplantation. These receptor sequences come from a human patient who received an intestinal transplant, so some T cells may come from the graft donor.

V usage is TRBV5-1 and J usage is TRBJ2-1, with 9 bases matching TRBD2. Trimming took 4 bases from V and 4 from J; bases not matched to a gene: 9. The V gene's germline CDR1 is SGHRS and CDR2 YFSETQ. The CDR3 loop spans 16 amino acids. This CDR3 is CASSPFIAGAYNEQFF. Here the CDR3 DNA reads TGCGCCAGCAGCCCCTTCATAGCGGGGGCGTACAATGAGCAGTTCTTC. Filled out from reference TRBV5-1 and TRBJ2-1, the complete variable domain reads KAGVTQTPRYLIKTRGQQVTLSCSPISGHRSVSWYQQTPGQGLQFLFEYFSETQRNKGNFPGRFSGRQFSNSRSEMNVSTLELGDSALYLCASSPFIAGAYNEQFFGPGTRLTVL.

CDR3 bases: TGTGCCAGCAGTCCCGGTTGGAACACTGAAGCTTTCTTT. Protein product: CASSPGWNTEAFF. This chain links TRBV28 with TRBJ1-1; the D is unclear. Per the germline V gene, CDR1 is MDHEN and CDR2 is SYDVKM. CDR3 length equals 13 residues. The ends were cut back, 5 bases at V and 1 base at J, with 8 bases in the middle.

The chain couples TRBV5-1 to TRBJ1-5; the match to TRBD1 covers 8 bases. The germline V gene has CDR1 SGHRS and CDR2 YFSETQ. The CDR3 is made up of 16 amino acids. V dropped 0 bases and J dropped 4; count of bases not matched to a gene: 6. CDR3 DNA sequence: TGCGCCAGCAGCTTGGGGGACAGGCTGAGTAATCAGCCCCAGCATTTT. Its translation is CASSLGDRLSNQPQHF.